This T cell receptor (beta chain) came from a study of cytomegalovirus exposure and HLA in healthy donors. The CDR3 is 14 residues long. V lost 6 bases to trimming and J lost 0 bases, with 11 bases between them. Germline assignment: CDR1 MNHNY and CDR2 SVGAGI (reference sequence). The PCR contained 60 Vbeta and 13 Jbeta primers. Profiled with immunoSEQ multiplex PCR; TCRdb holds only in-frame clones, not every one. This sample has roughly 100,000 clones, with less than 85% found just once. The sample consisted of PBMCs. This TCR was sampled from a middle-aged man in good health and CMV-seropositive. The genes are TRBV6-6 and TRBJ1-1; no clear D gene. For the CDR3, the DNA is TGTGCCAGCAGACCACCCGGGATGAACACTGAAGCTTTCTTT. Translating gives CASRPPGMNTEAFF.